This T cell receptor (beta chain) was recovered during a study of T-cell memory formation after mild COVID-19. TCRdb reprocessed the 5' RACE reads with MiXCR, giving one entry per CDR3 protein. The sample lists 300,000 to 400,000 distinct CDR3 sequences, under 25% occurring once. The CDR3 consists of 15 residues. With 3 bases removed from V and 3 bases from J, the gap between germline ends came to 10 bases. CDR1 and CDR2 from the germline V gene are SGDLS and YYNGEE. In the case of this clonotype: No antigen is known for it.

Findings and caveats of the study: Later expanders leaned toward CD4+, whereas clones contracting from day 15 to 85 were balanced CD4/CD8. CM and EM subsets held most contracting CD4+ clones; EMRA held CD8+ ones.

What was sequenced was PBMCs or a T cell subset sorted from them (not recorded which). The chain carries TRBV9 and TRBJ1-6, with D perhaps TRBD1 (6 bases). The clonotype was recovered from an adult woman who had mild COVID-19 (a few samples of this study predate the infection). Cell type and time point are not known. In nucleotides, the CDR3 is TGTGCCAGCAGCGCTGGGACAAACTATAATTCACCCCTCCACTTT. Protein product: CASSAGTNYNSPLHF.